This T cell receptor beta chain was obtained from a study of CD8 T cells in ankylosing spondylitis. This CDR3 contains 14 residues. The V gene's germline CDR1 is SEHNR and CDR2 FQNEAQ (reference sequence). The ends lost 3 bases at V and 4 bases at J; junction bases unmatched: 5. This clonotype was seen once. Its antigen is not known. Overall study findings and caveats: Earlier studies detected some motif variants in reactive arthritis synovial fluid and blood. Disease-linked clones, CD8+, were relatively rare in peripheral blood. Reportedly, significant enrichment of disease-linked clones occurred in matched ankylosing spondylitis synovial fluid.

With molecular barcodes, quantitative 5'-RACE was used to make the TCR beta libraries. From the 5' RACE reads, TCRdb called clonotypes with MiXCR, one entry per CDR3 protein. The repertoire holds approximately 200,000 distinct CDR3 sequences, with 9.5% to 15% as singletons. The receptor was isolated from a male donor with ankylosing spondylitis or in good health (not recorded which). The V and J genes are TRBV7-9 and TRBJ1-1; TRBD1 matches 7 bases. Sample: blood, either unsorted or a sorted T cell fraction (not recorded which). This chain's CDR3 is CASSFKDRTTEAFF. The CDR3 DNA follows: TGTGCCAGCAGCTTTAAGGACAGGACCACTGAAGCTTTCTTT.